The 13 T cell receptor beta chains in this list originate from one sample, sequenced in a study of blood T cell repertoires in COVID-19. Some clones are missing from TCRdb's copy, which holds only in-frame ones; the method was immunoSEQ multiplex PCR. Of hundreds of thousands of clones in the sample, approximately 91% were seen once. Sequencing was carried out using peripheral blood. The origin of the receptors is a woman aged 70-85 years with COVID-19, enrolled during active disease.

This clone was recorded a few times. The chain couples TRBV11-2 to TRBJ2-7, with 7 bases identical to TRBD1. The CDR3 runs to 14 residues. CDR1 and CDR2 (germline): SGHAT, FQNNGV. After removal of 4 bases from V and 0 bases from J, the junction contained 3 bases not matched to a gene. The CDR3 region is CASSSRQGSYEQYF. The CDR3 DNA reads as TGTGCCAGCAGCTCTAGACAGGGCTCCTACGAGCAGTACTTC.

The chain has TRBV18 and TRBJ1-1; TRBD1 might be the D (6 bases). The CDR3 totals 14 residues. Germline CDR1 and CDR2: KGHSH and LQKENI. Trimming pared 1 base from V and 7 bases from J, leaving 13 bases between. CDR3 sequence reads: CASSPLGGAGEAFF. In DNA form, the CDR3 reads TGTGCCAGCTCACCACTTGGGGGGGCTGGTGAAGCTTTCTTT. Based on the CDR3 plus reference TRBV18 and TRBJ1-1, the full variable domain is NAGVMQNPRHLVRRRGQEARLRCSPMKGHSHVYWYRQLPEEGLKFMVYLQKENIIDESGMPKERFSAEFPKEGPSILRIQQVVRGDSAAYFCASSPLGGAGEAFFGQGTRLTVV.

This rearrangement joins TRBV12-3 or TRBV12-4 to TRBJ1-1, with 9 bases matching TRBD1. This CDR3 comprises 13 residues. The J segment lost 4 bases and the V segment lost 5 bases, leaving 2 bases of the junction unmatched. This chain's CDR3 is CASSLQGATEAFF. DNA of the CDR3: TGTGCCAGCAGTCTACAGGGGGCCACTGAAGCTTTCTTT.

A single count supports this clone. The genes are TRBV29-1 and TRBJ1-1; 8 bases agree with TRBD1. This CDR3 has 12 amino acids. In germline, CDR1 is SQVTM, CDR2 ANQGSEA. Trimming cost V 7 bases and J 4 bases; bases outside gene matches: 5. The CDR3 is CSDGTGPTEAFF. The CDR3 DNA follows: TGCAGCGACGGGACAGGCCCCACTGAAGCTTTCTTT.

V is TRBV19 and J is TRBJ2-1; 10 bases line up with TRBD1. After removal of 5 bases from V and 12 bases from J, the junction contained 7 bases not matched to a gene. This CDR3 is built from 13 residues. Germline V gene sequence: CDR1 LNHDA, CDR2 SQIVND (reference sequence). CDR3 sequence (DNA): TGTGCCAGTAGTCCGGACAGGGGGTTCAGGCAGTTCTTC. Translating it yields CASSPDRGFRQFF.

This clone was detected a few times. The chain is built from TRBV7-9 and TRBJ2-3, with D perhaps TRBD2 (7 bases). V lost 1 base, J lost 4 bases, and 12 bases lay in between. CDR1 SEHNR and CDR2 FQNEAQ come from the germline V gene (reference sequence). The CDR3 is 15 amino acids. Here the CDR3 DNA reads TGTGCCAGCAGCTTAGAAGGGGGGGTGTCAGATACGCAGTATTTT. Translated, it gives CASSLEGGVSDTQYF.

The CDR3, as DNA: TGTGCCAGCAGATCAGGAGGGACCGGGGGAAACACCATATATTTT. This gives the protein CASRSGGTGGNTIYF. V and J are TRBV6-5 and TRBJ1-3; tentative D call: TRBD1 (5 bases). The CDR3 is 15 amino acids. Germline CDR1 MNHEY, CDR2 SVGAGI. The V end lost 6 bases, the J end lost 4 bases, and 16 bases lay between the germline ends.

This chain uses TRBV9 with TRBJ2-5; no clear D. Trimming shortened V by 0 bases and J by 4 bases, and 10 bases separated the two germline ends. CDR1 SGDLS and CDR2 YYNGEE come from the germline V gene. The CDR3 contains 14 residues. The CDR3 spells CASSVDLTGETQYF. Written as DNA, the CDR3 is TGTGCCAGCAGCGTAGACCTAACGGGAGAGACCCAGTACTTC.

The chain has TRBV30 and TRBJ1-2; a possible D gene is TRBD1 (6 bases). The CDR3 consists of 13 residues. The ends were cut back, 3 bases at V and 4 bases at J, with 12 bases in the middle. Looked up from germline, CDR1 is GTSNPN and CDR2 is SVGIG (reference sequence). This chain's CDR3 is CAWRTSDSYGYTF. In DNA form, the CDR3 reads TGTGCCTGGAGGACCTCGGACAGCTATGGCTACACCTTC.

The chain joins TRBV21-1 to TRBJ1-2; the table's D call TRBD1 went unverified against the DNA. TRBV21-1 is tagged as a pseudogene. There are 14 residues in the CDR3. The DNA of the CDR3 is TGTGCCAGCAGCAAAGTAAGGCAGGGGAATGGCTACACCTTC. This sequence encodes CASSKVRQGNGYTF.

CDR3 region: CASSLVPQGSSYEQYF. The DNA for the CDR3 is TGTGCCAGCAGCTTAGTCCCGCAGGGGAGCTCCTACGAGCAGTACTTC. The J gene is TRBJ2-7, the V gene TRBV7-8, with D maybe TRBD1 (6 bases). V lost 1 base and J 0 bases, leaving 13 bases between the germline ends. The CDR3 length is 16 residues. Germline lookup yields CDR1 SGHVS and CDR2 FQNEAQ.

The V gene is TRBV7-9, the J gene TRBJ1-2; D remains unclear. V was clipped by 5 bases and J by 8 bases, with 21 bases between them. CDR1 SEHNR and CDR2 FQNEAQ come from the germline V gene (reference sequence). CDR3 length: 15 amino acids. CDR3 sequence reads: CASSATGGQSVGYTF. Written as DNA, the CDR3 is TGTGCCAGCAGCGCGACGGGAGGGCAGTCGGTGGGCTACACCTTC.

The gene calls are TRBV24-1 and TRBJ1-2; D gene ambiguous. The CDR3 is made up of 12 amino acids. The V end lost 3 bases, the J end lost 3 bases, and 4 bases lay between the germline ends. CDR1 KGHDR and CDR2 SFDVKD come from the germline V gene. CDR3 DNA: TGTGCCACCAGTGATCCCGACTATGGCTACACCTTC. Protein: CATSDPDYGYTF.